These 14 T cell receptor beta chains originate from one sample sequenced in a study of regulatory T cells in long-lasting Graves disease. Arm-PCR with iRepertoire HTBI primers amplified the CDR3 regions for these TCR beta libraries. TCRdb fed the multiplex PCR reads into MiXCR, producing one record per CDR3 protein. The repertoire has 400,000 to 500,000 distinct CDR3 sequences, about a sixth of them found once; the top ten carry around 23%. As for time point: newly diagnosed GD, antithyroid drugs for less than 3 months. Following extraction of RNA from PBMCs, that RNA was used to make the TCR library. These data are also associated with another study on T cells in Graves' hyperthyroidism and ophthalmopathy.

The source was peripheral blood mononuclear cells (PBMCs), collected at new diagnosis, from a patient treated with antithyroid drugs. The source is a woman under 30 with Graves disease.

This clonotype occurred many times. The DNA of the CDR3 is TGTGCCAGCAGTGACGGCAGCCAAGAGACCCAGTACTTC. Translating it yields CASSDGSQETQYF. J is TRBJ2-5 and V is TRBV2; D not resolved. The CDR3 runs 13 residues. Germline CDR1 reads SNHLY; CDR2 reads FYNNEI. Trimming cost V 3 bases and J 1 base, with 6 bases left between them.

CDR3 in DNA: TGTGCCAGCAGGGACCATTGGGCAGTGATCGGCTACACCTTC. Protein product: CASRDHWAVIGYTF. V usage is TRBV6-1 and J usage is TRBJ1-2, with D uncertain. The V end was cut by 6 bases, the J end by 8 bases, with 19 bases between. The germline CDR1 and CDR2 sequences are MNHNS and SASEGT. CDR3 length equals 14 residues.

This chain links TRBV5-1 with TRBJ2-5; possibly TRBD1 or TRBD2 for D (7 bases each). The V end lost 3 bases, the J end lost 3 bases, and 12 bases lay between the germline ends. CDR1 SGHRS and CDR2 YFSETQ come from the germline V gene. CDR3 length equals 14 residues. The CDR3 DNA is TGCGCCAGCAGCTCGACAGGGAGGGAAGAGACCCAGTACTTC. Translation gives CASSSTGREETQYF.

Worth noting for this clonotype: Its ends do not fully match the called genes, so a read error is possible. The rearrangement links TRBV12-5 to TRBJ2-4; 13 positions agree with TRBD2. The CDR3 consists of 12 residues. Germline V gene lookup returns CDR1 LGHNT and CDR2 FRNRAP. The DNA for the CDR3 is TGTGCTAGTGGTATAGGGACTAGCGGGGCAACCTTC. Its protein is CASGIGTSGATF. Full variable domain (outside the CDR3, taken from reference TRBV12-5 and TRBJ2-4): DARVTQTPRHKVTEMGQEVTMRCQPILGHNTVFWYRQTMMQGLELLAYFRNRAPLDDSGMPKDRFSAEMPDATLATLKIQPSEPRDSAVYFCASGIGTSGATFGAGTRLSVL.

This clonotype was seen at least ten times. The V gene is TRBV20-1, the J gene TRBJ2-3, with TRBD1 matching over 7 bases. Germline V gene sequence: CDR1 DFQATT, CDR2 SNEGSKA (reference sequence). J lost 2 bases, V lost 4 bases, and 9 bases had no gene match. CDR3 length equals 15 residues. The CDR3 sequence is CSATQPGQNTDTQYF. CDR3 in DNA: TGCAGTGCTACCCAACCGGGACAGAACACAGATACGCAGTATTTT.

This clonotype was observed at least ten times. V gene TRBV12-3 or TRBV12-4 combines with J gene TRBJ1-3; 7 nucleotides agree with TRBD1. This CDR3 spans 14 amino acids. After removal of 6 bases from V and 6 bases from J, the junction contained 8 bases not matched to a gene. In nucleotides, the CDR3 is TGTGCCAGCAGCTCGACAGGGTCGTCAAACACCATATATTTT. Protein: CASSSTGSSNTIYF.

The chain links TRBV6-1 to TRBJ1-3; TRBD1 matches 8 bases. Germline lookup yields CDR1 MNHNS and CDR2 SASEGT. The V and J ends lost 6 bases and 0 bases, in that order; junction bases with no gene match: 7. There are 16 residues in the CDR3. Here the CDR3 reads CASSPDRGRSGNTIYF. CDR3 DNA: TGTGCCAGCAGCCCAGACAGGGGACGCTCTGGAAACACCATATATTTT.

In its sample, this clonotype was seen many times. This chain joins TRBV28 and TRBJ1-5; tentatively, D is TRBD1 (6 bases). Trimming took 4 bases from V and 2 from J, leaving 15 bases between them. The CDR3 is 16 residues long. Germline CDR1 MDHEN, CDR2 SYDVKM. CDR3 sequence (DNA): TGTGCCAGCAGTTCCCACACAGGGTCGGGCAATCAGCCCCAGCATTTT. Its protein product is CASSSHTGSGNQPQHF.

This clonotype appeared many times. A read error may produce the germline difference seen at one junction end. The chain couples TRBV3-1 to TRBJ2-3, with 8 positions matching TRBD2. This CDR3 has 15 residues. Germline V gives CDR1 LGHDT, CDR2 YNNKEL (reference sequence). The CDR3 loop reads CASSQEVAGPDTQYF. The CDR3 bases are TGTGCCAGCAGTCAAGAGGTAGCGGGGCCAGATACGCAGTATTTT.

This clonotype was recorded many times. The V and J genes are TRBV29-1 and TRBJ2-4; D is tentatively TRBD1 or TRBD2 (5 bases each). This CDR3 contains 14 residues. Between the trimmed V and J ends, which lost 7 bases and 1 base, there was a span of 14 bases. CDR1 and CDR2 (germline): SQVTM, ANQGSEA. The CDR3 sequence: CSAAFGTAKNIQYF. DNA of the CDR3: TGCAGCGCCGCATTCGGGACGGCCAAAAACATTCAGTACTTC.

With respect to this clonotype: A read error may explain this, as a much larger clone is one base away. The chain couples TRBV20-1 to TRBJ2-1; 9 positions agree with TRBD2. Germline V gene sequence: CDR1 DFQATT, CDR2 SNEGSKA (reference sequence). Trimming cost V 8 bases and J 5 bases; bases outside gene matches: 7. The CDR3 is made up of 13 amino acids. CDR3 bases: TGCAGTCCCAGGCGGGAGGGGAACAATGAGCAGTTCTTC. It yields the protein CSPRREGNNEQFF.

The chain carries TRBV6-5 and TRBJ1-2, with D perhaps TRBD1 (6 bases). This CDR3 is built from 16 residues. Trimming cost V 4 bases and J 4 bases, with 19 bases left between them. The germline gives CDR1 MNHEY, CDR2 SVGAGI. The CDR3 sequence is CASSSGPADSRYGYTF. For the CDR3, the DNA is TGTGCCAGCAGTTCCGGGCCCGCGGACAGTCGCTATGGCTACACCTTC.

This clonotype was seen repeatedly, ten times or more. The rearrangement uses TRBV20-1 and TRBJ2-1, with 13 nucleotides matching TRBD2. The CDR3 contains 18 residues. The germline V gene encodes CDR1 DFQATT and CDR2 SNEGSKA (reference sequence). Trimming took 5 bases from V and 4 from J; bases not matched to a gene: 14. The CDR3, as DNA: TGCAGTGCTCGCACTTCCGGGACTAGCGGGATAAGGTACAATGAGCAGTTCTTC. Translating it yields CSARTSGTSGIRYNEQFF.

The chain is built from TRBV7-2 and TRBJ2-1, with D tentatively TRBD2 (6 bases). Trimming pared 0 bases from V and 5 bases from J, leaving 11 bases between. CDR1 and CDR2 (germline): SGHTA, FQGNSA. The CDR3 extends over 15 amino acids. The CDR3 nucleotides read TGTGCCAGCAGCTTAGCGGGGGGAAGCCACAATGAGCAGTTCTTC. Its translation is CASSLAGGSHNEQFF.